This T cell receptor beta chain stems from a study of regulatory T cells in long-lasting Graves disease. Broader study findings: Peripheral blood, not thyroid tissue, was the sole material studied.

Construction of TCR beta libraries relied on iRepertoire HTBI primers and on Arm-PCR targeting CDR3 regions. TCRdb re-called the multiplex PCR reads with MiXCR, one entry per CDR3 protein. The sample records roughly 560,000 distinct CDR3 sequences, 15% to 20% being singletons. This clonotype was seen only once. Its specificity is not known. Time point: newly diagnosed GD, antithyroid drugs for less than 3 months. RNA isolated from PBMCs was used to make the TCR library. The data also belong to a second study, concerning T cells in Graves' hyperthyroidism and ophthalmopathy. In that study: Ophthalmopathy got predicted by the model a median around six months before its onset.

The specimen comprised peripheral blood mononuclear cells (PBMCs), sampled at new diagnosis, from a patient treated with antithyroid drugs. This sequence originates from a woman between 40 and 65 years old with Graves disease.

For the CDR3, the DNA is TGCGCCAGCAGCCGAGCCCAGACAACTAATGAAAAACTGTTTTTT. This sequence encodes CASSRAQTTNEKLFF. The V gene is TRBV4-1, the J gene TRBJ1-4; D gene unclear. Trimming stripped 4 bases from V and 0 bases from J, with 9 bases between. The CDR3 has 15 residues. CDR1 is MGHRA and CDR2 is YSYEKL in the germline V gene.